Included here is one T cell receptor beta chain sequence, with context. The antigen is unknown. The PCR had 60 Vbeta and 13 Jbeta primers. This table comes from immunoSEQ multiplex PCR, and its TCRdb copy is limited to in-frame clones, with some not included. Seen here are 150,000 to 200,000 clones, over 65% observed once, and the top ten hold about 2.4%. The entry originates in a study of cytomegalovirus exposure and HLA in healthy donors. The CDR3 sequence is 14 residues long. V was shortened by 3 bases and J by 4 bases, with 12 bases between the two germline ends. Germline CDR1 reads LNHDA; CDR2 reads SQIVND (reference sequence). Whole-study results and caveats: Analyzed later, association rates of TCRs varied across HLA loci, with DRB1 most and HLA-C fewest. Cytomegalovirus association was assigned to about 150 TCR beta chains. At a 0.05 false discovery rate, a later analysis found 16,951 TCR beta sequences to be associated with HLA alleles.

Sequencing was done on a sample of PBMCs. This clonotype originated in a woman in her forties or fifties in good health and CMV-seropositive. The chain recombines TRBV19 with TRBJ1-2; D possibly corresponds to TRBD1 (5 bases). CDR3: CASSMPYGGYGYTF. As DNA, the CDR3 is TGTGCCAGTAGTATGCCCTACGGGGGCTATGGCTACACCTTC.